This T cell receptor (beta chain) was captured by sequencing in a study of blood T cell repertoires in COVID-19. Study-wide context: The cDNA or gDNA used as material had been derived from T cells, B-cell-depleted T cells, or PBMCs.

The V end was cut by 7 bases, the J end by 6 bases, with 24 bases between. Looked up from germline, CDR1 is LNHDA and CDR2 is SQIVND (reference sequence). There are 17 residues in the CDR3. Assay: immunoSEQ multiplex PCR; the TCRdb copy retains only in-frame clones and omits some. Among 160,000 or so clones listed, roughly nine tenths were seen once. The gene calls are TRBV19 and TRBJ2-2; D perhaps matches TRBD2 (7 bases). The source is a man in his 60s with active or convalescent COVID-19. Sequencing was performed on peripheral blood. For the CDR3, the DNA is TGTGCCAGTACCTTAGATAAAGGGGGGGTCCCCCCCGGGGAGCTGTTTTTT. This codes for CASTLDKGGVPPGELFF.